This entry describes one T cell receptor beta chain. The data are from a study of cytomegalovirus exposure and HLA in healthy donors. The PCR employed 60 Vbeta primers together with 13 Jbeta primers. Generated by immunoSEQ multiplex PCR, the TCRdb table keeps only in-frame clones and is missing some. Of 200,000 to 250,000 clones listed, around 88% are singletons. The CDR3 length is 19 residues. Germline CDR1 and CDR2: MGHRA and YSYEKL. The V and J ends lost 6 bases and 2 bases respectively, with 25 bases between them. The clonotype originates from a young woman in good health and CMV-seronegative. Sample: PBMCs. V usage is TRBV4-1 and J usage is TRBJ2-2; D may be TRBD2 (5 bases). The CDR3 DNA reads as TGCGCCAGCAGGGATCTCCGGGCTTCTGGCGGGCTCAACACCGGGGAGCTGTTTTTT. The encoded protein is CASRDLRASGGLNTGELFF.